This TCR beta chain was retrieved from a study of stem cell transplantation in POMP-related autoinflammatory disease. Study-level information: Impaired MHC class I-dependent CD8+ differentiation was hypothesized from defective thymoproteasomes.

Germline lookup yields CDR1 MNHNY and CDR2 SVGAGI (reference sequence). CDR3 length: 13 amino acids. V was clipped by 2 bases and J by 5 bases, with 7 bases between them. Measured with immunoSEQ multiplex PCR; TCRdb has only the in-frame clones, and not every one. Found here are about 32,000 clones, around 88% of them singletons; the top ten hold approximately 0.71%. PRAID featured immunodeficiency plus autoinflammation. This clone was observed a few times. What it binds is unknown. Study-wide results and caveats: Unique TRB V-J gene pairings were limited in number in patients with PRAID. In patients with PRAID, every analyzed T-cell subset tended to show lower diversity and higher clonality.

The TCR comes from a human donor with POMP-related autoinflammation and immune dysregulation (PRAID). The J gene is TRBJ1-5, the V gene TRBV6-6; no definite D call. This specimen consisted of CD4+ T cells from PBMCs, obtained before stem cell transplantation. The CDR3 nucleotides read TGTGCCAGCAGTTACAGGGCCGATCAGCCCCAGCATTTT. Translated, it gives CASSYRADQPQHF.